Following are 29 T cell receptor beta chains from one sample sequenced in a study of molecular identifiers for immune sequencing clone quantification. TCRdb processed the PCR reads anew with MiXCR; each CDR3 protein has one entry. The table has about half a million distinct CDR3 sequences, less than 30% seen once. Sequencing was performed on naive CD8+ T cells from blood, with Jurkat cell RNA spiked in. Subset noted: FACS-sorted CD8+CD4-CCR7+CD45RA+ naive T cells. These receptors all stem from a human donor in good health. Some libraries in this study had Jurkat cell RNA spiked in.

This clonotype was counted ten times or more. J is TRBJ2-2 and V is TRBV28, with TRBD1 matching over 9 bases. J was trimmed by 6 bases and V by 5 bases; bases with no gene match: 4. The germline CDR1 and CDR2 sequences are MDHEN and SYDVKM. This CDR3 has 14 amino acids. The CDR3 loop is CASSPRTGAGELFF. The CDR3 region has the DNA TGTGCCAGCAGTCCCCGGACAGGGGCCGGGGAGCTGTTTTTT.

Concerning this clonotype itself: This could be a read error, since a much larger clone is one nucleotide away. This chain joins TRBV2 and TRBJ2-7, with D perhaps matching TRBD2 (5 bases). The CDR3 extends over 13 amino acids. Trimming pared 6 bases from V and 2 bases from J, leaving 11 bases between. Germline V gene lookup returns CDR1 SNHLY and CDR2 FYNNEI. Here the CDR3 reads CASRAASAYEQYF. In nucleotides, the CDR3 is TGTGCCAGCAGAGCGGCTTCCGCCTACGAGCAGTACTTC.

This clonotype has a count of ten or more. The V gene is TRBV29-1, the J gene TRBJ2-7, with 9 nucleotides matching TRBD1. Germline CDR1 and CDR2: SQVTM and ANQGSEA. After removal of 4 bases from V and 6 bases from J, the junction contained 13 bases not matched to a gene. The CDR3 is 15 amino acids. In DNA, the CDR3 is TGCAGCGTTGTTGGTAGGGGGACAGGGTTGGTCGAGCAGTACTTC. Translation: CSVVGRGTGLVEQYF.

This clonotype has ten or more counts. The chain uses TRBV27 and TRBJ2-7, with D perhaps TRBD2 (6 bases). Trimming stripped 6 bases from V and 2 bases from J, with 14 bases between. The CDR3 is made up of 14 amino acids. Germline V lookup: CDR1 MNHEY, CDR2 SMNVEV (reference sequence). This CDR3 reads CASRPGLRAYEQYF. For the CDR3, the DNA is TGTGCCAGCAGACCGGGACTGCGGGCCTACGAGCAGTACTTC.

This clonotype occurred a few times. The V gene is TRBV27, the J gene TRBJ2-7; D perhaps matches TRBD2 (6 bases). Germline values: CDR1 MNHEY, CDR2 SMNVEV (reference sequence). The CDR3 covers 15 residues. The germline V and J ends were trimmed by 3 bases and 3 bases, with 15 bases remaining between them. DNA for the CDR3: TGTGCCAGCAGTTTGGAGGGGTCGGAGTACTACGAGCAGTACTTC. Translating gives CASSLEGSEYYEQYF.

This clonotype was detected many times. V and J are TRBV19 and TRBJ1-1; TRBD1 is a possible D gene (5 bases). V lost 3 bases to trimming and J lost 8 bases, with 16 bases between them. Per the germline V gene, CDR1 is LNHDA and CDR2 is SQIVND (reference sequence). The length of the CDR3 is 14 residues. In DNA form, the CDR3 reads TGTGCCAGTAGTATTTTTTCAGGGTTTGGAGAAGCTTTCTTT. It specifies CASSIFSGFGEAFF. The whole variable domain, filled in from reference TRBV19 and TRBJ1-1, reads DGGITQSPKYLFRKEGQNVTLSCEQNLNHDAMYWYRQDPGQGLRLIYYSQIVNDFQKGDIAEGYSVSREKKESFPLTVTSAQKNPTAFYLCASSIFSGFGEAFFGQGTRLTVV.

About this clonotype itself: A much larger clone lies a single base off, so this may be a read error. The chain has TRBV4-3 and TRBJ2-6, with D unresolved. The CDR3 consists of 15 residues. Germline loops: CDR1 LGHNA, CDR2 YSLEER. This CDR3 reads CASGQGLSGANVLTF. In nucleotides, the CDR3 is TGCGCCAGCGGCCAAGGTTTGTCTGGGGCCAACGTCCTGACTTTC.

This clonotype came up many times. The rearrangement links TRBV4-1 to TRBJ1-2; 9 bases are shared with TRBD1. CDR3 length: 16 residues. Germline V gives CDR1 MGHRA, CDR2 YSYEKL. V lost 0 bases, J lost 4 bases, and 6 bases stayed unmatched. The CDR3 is CASSQDAGQGLYGYTF. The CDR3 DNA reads TGCGCCAGCAGCCAAGATGCGGGACAGGGACTCTATGGCTACACCTTC.

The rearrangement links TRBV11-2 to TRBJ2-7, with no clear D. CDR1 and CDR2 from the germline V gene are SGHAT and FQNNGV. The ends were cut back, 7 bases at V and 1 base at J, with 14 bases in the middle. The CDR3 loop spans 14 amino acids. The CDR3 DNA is TGTGCCAGCAAGTCAAAGGCACCATCCTACGAGCAGTACTTC. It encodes CASKSKAPSYEQYF. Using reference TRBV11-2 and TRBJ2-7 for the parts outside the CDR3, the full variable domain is EAGVAQSPRYKIIEKRQSVAFWCNPISGHATLYWYQQILGQGPKLLIQFQNNGVVDDSQLPKDRFSAERLKGVDSTLKIQPAKLEDSAVYLCASKSKAPSYEQYFGPGTRLTVT.

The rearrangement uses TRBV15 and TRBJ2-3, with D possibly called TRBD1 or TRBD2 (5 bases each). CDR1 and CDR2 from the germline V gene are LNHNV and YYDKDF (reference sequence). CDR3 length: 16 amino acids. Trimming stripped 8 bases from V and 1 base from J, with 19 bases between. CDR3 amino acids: CATRSRRGEGTDTQYF. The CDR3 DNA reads TGTGCCACCCGAAGTCGAAGGGGAGAGGGCACAGATACGCAGTATTTT.

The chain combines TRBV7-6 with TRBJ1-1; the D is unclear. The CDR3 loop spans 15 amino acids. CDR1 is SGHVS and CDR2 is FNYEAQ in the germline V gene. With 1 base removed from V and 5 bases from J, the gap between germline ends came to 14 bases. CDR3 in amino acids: CASSLERIIGTEAFF. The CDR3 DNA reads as TGTGCCAGCAGCTTAGAAAGGATCATAGGAACTGAAGCTTTCTTT.

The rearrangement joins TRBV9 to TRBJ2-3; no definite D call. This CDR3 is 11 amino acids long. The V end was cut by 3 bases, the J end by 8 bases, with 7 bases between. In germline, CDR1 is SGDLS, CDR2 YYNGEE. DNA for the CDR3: TGTGCCAGCAGCGGTAAGGGTACGCAGTATTTT. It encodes CASSGKGTQYF.

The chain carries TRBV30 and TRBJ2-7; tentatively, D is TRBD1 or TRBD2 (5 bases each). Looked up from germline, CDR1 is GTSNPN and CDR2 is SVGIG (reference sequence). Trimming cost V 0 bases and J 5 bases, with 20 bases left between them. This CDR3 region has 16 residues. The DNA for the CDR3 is TGTGCCTGGAGTGTAGTCCCGGGACCCGCTCCTGACGAGCAGTACTTC. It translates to CAWSVVPGPAPDEQYF.

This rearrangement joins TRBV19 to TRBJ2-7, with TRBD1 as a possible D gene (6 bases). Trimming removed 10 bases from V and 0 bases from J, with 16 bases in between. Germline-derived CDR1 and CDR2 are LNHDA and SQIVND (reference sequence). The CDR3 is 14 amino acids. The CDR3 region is CATSPGGSSYEQYF. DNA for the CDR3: TGTGCCACTAGCCCTGGGGGCAGCTCCTACGAGCAGTACTTC.

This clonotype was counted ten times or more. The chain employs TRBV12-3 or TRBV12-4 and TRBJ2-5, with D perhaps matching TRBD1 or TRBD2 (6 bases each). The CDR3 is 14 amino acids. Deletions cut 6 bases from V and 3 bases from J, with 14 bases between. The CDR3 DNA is TGTGCCAGCAGAGACGGGGGACATAAAGAGACCCAGTACTTC. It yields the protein CASRDGGHKETQYF.

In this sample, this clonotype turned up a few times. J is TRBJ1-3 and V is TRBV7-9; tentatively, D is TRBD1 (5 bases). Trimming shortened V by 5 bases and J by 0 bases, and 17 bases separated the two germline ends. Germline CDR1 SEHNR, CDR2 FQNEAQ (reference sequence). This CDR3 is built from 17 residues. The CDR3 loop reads CASSPPHRSSSGNTIYF. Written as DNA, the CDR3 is TGTGCCAGCAGCCCCCCTCACAGGTCGAGCTCTGGAAACACCATATATTTT.

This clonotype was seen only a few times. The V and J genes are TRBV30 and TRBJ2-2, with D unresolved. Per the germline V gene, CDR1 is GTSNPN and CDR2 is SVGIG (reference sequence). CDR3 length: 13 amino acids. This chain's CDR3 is CASTGSKTGELFF. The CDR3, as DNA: TGTGCTTCAACCGGGTCTAAAACCGGGGAGCTGTTTTTT.

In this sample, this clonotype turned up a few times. The CDR3 DNA reads as TGTGCCAGTAGCCAGGGGGCGGCTAATGAAAAACTGTTTTTT. Translation gives CASSQGAANEKLFF. The rearrangement links TRBV19 to TRBJ1-4; 8 bases line up with TRBD1. Germline CDR1 is LNHDA and CDR2 is SQIVND (reference sequence). The CDR3 spans 14 residues. With 6 bases clipped from V and 3 bases from J, the junction kept 3 bases outside the gene matches.

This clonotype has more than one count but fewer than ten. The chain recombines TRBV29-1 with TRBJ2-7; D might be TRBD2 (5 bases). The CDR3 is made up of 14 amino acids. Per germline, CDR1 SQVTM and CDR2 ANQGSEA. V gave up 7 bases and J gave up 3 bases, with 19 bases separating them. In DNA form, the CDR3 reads TGCAGCGCTCGAGAGGGCCACGACAACTACGAGCAGTACTTC. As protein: CSAREGHDNYEQYF.

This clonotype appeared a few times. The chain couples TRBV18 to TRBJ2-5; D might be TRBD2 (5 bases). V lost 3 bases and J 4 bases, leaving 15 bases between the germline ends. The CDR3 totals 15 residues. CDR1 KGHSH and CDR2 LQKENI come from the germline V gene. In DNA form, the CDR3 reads TGTGCCAGCTCACCGGTGGCGCCCCGGGGAGAGACCCAGTACTTC. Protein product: CASSPVAPRGETQYF.

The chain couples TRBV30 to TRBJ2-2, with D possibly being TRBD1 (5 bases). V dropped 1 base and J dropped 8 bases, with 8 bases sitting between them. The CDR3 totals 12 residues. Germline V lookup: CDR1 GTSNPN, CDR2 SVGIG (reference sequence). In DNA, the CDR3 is TGTGCCTGGAGTGCCCAGGGTGGGGAGCTGTTTTTT. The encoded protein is CAWSAQGGELFF. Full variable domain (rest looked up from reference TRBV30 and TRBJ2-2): SQTIHQWPATLVQPVGSPLSLECTVEGTSNPNLYWYRQAAGRGLQLLFYSVGIGQISSEVPQNLSASRPQDRQFILSSKKLLLSDSGFYLCAWSAQGGELFFGEGSRLTVL.

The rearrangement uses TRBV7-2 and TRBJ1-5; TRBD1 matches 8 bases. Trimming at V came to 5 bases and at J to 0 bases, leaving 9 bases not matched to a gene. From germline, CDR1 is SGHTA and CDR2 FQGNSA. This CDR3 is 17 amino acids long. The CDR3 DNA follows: TGTGCCAGCAGCCCGGACAGGGTACGGCATAGCAATCAGCCCCAGCATTTT. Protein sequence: CASSPDRVRHSNQPQHF.

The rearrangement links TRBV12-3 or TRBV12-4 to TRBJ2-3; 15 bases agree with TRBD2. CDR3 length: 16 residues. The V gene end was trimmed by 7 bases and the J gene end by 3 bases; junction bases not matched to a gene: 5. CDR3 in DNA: TGTGCCAGCAACCCCGGGACTAGCGGGAGGACAGATACGCAGTATTTT. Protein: CASNPGTSGRTDTQYF.

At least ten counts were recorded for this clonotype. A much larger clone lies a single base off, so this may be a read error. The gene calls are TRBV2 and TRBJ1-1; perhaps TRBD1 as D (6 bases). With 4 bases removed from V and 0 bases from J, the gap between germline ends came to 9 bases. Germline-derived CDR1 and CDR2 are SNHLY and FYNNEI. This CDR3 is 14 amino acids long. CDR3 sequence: CASSVQGLNTEAFF. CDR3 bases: TGTGCCAGCAGTGTACAGGGATTGAACACTGAAGCTTTCTTT.

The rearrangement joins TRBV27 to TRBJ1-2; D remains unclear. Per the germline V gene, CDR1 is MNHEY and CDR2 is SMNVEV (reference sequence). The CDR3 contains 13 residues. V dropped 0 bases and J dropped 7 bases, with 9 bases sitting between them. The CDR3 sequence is CASSLSPFSGYTF. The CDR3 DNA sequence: TGTGCCAGCAGTTTATCACCATTTTCTGGCTACACCTTC.

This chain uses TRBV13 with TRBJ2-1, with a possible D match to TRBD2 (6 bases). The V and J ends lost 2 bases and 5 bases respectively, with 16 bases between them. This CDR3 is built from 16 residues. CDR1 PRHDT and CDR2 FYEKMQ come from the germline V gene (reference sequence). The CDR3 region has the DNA TGTGCCAGCAGCTTATCTTCCCCTAGCGCCGACAATGAGCAGTTCTTC. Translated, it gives CASSLSSPSADNEQFF.

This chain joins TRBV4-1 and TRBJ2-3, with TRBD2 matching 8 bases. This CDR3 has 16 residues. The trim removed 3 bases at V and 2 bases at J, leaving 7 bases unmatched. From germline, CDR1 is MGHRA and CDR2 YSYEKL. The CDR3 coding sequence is TGCGCCAGCAGCCACGGCCCGGGGGGGCTCACAGATACGCAGTATTTT. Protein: CASSHGPGGLTDTQYF.

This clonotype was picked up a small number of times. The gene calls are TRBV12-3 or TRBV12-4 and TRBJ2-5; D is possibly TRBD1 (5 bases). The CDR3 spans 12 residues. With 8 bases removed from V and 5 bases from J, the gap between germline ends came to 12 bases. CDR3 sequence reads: CASSQGMETQYF. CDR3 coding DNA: TGTGCCAGCTCGCAGGGTATGGAGACCCAGTACTTC.

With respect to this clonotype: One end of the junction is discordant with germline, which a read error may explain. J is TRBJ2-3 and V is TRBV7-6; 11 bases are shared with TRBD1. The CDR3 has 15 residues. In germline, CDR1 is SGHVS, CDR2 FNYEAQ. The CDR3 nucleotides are TGTGCCAGCAGCCCAGGGACAGGGGGGACAGATGCGCAGTATTTT. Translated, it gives CASSPGTGGTDAQYF.